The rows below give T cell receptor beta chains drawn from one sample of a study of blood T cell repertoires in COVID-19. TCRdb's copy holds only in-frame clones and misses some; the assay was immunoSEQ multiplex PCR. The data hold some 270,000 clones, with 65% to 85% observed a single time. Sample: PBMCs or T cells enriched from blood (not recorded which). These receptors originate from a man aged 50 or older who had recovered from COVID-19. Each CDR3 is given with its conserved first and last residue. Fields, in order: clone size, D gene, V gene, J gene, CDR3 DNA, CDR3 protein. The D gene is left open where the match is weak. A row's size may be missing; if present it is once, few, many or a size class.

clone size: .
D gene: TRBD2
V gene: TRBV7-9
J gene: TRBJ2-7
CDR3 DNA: TGTGCCAGCAGCCCCCGGGGACTAGTGGCCTACGAGCAGTACTTC
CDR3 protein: CASSPRGLVAYEQYF

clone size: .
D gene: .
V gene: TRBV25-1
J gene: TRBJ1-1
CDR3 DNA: TGTGCCAGCAGGGCACAGGGCTGGGACACTGAAGCTTTCTTT
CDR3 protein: CASRAQGWDTEAFF

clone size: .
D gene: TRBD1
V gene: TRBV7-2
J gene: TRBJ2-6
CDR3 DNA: TGTGCCAGCAGCTTAGTCCGGGCAGGGGGCCGCTCTGGGGCCAACGTCCTGACTTTC
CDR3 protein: CASSLVRAGGRSGANVLTF

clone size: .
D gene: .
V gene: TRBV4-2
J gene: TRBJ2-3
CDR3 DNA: TGTGCCAGCAGCCCAAAAGCGTTTTCCACAGATACGCAGTATTTT
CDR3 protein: CASSPKAFSTDTQYF

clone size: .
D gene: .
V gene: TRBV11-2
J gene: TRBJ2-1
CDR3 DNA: TGTGCCAGCAGCTTGAAAGCGACGGCTGGCTACAATGAGCAGTTCTTC
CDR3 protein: CASSLKATAGYNEQFF

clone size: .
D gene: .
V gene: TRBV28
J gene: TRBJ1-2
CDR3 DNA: TGTGCCAGCAGCAAGAGCCTGGGCTACACCTTC
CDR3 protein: CASSKSLGYTF

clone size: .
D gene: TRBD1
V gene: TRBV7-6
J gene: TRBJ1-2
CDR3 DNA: TGTGCCAGCAGCCAGACCGGGACAGGGGGAGTGGGTGGCTACACCTTC
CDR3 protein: CASSQTGTGGVGGYTF

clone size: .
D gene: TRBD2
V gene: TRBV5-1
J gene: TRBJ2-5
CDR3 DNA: TGCGCCAGCAGCTTGGCCGGACTAGCGGGAAACCAAGAGACCCAGTACTTC
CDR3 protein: CASSLAGLAGNQETQYF

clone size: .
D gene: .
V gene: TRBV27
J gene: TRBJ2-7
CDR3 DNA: TGTGCCAGCAGTCCTCAGATTAACTACGAGCAGTACTTC
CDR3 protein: CASSPQINYEQYF

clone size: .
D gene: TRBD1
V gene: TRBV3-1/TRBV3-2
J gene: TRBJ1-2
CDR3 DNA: TGTGCCAGCAGCCAGGGAGGGACAGGTCGTGACTATGGCTACACCTTC
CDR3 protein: CASSQGGTGRDYGYTF

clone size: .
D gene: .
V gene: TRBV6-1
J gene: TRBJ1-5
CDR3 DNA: TGTGCCAGCAGTGAAGGACAGACTCTCAATCAGCCCCAGCATTTT
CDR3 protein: CASSEGQTLNQPQHF

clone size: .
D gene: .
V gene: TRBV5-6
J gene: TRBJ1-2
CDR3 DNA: TGTGCCAGCCAACAGGGCGTAAGAGACTATGGCTACACCTTC
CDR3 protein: CASQQGVRDYGYTF

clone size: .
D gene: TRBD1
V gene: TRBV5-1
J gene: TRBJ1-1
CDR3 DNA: TGCGCCAGCAGCGACGGGACAGGGTGGGGGAACACTGAAGCTTTCTTT
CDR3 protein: CASSDGTGWGNTEAFF

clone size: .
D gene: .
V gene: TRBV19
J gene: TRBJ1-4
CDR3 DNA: TGTGCCAGTAGTATTAGGGGGGAAAAACTGTTTTTT
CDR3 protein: CASSIRGEKLFF

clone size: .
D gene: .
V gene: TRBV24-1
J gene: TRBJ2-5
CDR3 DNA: TGTGCCACCAGTGATTCGCGGCCAGGGGAGATGGAGACCCAGTACTTC
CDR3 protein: CATSDSRPGEMETQYF

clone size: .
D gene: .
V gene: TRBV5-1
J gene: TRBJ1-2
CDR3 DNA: TGCGCCAGCAGCTTGGAACAGTCCTATGGCTACACCTTC
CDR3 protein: CASSLEQSYGYTF

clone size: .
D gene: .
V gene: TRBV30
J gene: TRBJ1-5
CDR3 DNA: TGTGCCTGGAGTCAGGGGAACGATCAGCCCCAGCATTTT
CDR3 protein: CAWSQGNDQPQHF

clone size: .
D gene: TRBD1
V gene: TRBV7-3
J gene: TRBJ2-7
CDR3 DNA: TGTGCCAGCAGCCCCAGGGGGACAGGGCGAAGGATCGAGCAGTACTTC
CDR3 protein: CASSPRGTGRRIEQYF

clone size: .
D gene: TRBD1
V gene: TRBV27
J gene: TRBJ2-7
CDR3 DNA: TGTGCCAGCAGTTTATTGGGACAGGGGTTCTACGAGCAGTACTTC
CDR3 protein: CASSLLGQGFYEQYF

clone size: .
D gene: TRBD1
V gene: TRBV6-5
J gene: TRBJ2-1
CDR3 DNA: TGTGCCAGCAGTAGACAGGGGAAGGACAATGAGCAGTTCTTC
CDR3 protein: CASSRQGKDNEQFF

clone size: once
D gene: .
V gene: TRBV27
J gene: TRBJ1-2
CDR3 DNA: TGTGCCAGCAGGGACCATGGAGGTGGCTACACCTTC
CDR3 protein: CASRDHGGGYTF

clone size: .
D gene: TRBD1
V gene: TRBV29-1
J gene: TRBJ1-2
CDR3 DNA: TGCAGCGTTCGGGGACAGCTCTATGGCTACACCTTC
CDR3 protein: CSVRGQLYGYTF

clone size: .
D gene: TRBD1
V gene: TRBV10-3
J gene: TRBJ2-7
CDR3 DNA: TGTGCCATCAGACCGGGACAGGGGCCCTTAAGCTCCTACGAGCAGTACTTC
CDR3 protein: CAIRPGQGPLSSYEQYF

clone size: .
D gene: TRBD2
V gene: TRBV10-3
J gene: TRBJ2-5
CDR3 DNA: TGTGCCACGCCGGGACTAGCGGGACAAGAGACCCAGTACTTC
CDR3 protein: CATPGLAGQETQYF

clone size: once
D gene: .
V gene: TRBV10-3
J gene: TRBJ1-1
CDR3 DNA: TGTGCCATCAGAGCAGAGGTAGCGAACACTGAAGCTTTCTTT
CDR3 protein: CAIRAEVANTEAFF

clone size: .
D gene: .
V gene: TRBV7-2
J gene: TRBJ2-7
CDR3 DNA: TGTGCCAGCAGCTTATTCCTTGCTTGGGGCGCGGACTCCTACGAGCAGTACTTC
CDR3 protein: CASSLFLAWGADSYEQYF

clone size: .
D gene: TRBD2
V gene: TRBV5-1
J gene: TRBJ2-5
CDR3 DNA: TGCGCCAGCAGCTTGAACCTAGCGGGGGACTTAAAGACCCAGTACTTC
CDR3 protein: CASSLNLAGDLKTQYF

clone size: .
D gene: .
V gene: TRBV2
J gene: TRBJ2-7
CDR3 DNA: TGTGCCAGCCGAATGGAAAACGAAGCGGCTCTTGAGCAGTACTTC
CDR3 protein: CASRMENEAALEQYF

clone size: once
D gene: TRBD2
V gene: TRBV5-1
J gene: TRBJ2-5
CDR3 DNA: TGCGCCAGCACCCAATGGGGGGGATCGAGACAAGAGACCCAGTACTTC
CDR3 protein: CASTQWGGSRQETQYF

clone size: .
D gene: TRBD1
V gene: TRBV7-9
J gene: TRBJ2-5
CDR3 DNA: TGTGCCAGCAGCTTAGCCAGACAGGGCCCTGGGGAGACCCAGTACTTC
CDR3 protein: CASSLARQGPGETQYF

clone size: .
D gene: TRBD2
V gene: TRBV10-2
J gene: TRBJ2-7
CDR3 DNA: TGCGCCAGCAGTTTTAGACTAGCGGGAGACTTCTCAGCTTACGAGCAGTACTTC
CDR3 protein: CASSFRLAGDFSAYEQYF

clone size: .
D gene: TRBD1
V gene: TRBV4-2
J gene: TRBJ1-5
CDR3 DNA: TGTGCCAGCAGCCAAACGACCGGGACAGGGTATCAGCCCCAGCATTTT
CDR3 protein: CASSQTTGTGYQPQHF

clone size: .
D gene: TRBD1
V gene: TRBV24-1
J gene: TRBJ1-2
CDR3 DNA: TGTGCCACCAATCGGGACAGTACCCATTCTAACTATGGCTACACCTTC
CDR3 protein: CATNRDSTHSNYGYTF

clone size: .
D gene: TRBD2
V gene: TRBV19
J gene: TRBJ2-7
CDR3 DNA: TGTGCCAGTAGTCCCGGGACTAGCGGGGTTAAGCAGTACTTC
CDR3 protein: CASSPGTSGVKQYF

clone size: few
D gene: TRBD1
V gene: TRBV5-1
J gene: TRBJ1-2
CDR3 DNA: TGCGCCAGCAGCACGGCCCTACAGGGGGCGGACTATGGCTACACCTTC
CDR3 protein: CASSTALQGADYGYTF

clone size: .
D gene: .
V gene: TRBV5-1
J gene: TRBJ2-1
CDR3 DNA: TGCGCCAGCAGCTACCCGGGGTCCGCCTACAATGAGCAGTTCTTC
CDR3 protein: CASSYPGSAYNEQFF

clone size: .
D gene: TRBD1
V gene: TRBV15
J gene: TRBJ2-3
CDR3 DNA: TGTGCCACCAGCAGCGGACAGGGCACAGATACGCAGTATTTT
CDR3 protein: CATSSGQGTDTQYF

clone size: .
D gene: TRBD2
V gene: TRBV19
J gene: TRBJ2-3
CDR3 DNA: TGTGCCAGTAGCCGACGGATAGCGGGGGGCGTCACAGATACGCAGTATTTT
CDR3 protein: CASSRRIAGGVTDTQYF

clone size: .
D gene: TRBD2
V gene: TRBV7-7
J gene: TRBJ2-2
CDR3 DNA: TGTGCTAGCAGCTTAACGGCGGGAGCGAACACCGGGGAGCTGTTTTTT
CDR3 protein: CASSLTAGANTGELFF

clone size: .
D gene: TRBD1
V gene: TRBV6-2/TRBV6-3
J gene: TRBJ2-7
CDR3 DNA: TGTGCCAGCAGTCCGACAGGGTTTGGTAGTGAGCAGTACTTC
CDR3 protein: CASSPTGFGSEQYF

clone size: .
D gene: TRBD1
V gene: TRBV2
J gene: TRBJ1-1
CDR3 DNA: TGTGCCAGCAGTCGGGTTGGGACAGACACTGAAGCTTTCTTT
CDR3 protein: CASSRVGTDTEAFF

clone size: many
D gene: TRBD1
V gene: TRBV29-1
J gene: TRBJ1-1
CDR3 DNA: TGCAGCGCCCACAGGGGTAAGAACACTGAAGCTTTCTTT
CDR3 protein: CSAHRGKNTEAFF

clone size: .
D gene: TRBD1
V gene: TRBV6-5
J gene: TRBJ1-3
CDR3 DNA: TGTGCCAGCAGATCAACAGGGGGCGCTGGAAACACCATATATTTT
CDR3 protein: CASRSTGGAGNTIYF

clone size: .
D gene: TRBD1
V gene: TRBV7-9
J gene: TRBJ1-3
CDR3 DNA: TGTGCCAGCAGCAAACCGGGACAGGCCAAGGCTGGAAACACCATATATTTT
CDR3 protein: CASSKPGQAKAGNTIYF

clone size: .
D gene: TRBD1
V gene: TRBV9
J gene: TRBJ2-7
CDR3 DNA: TGTGCCAGCAGCGTAGAACAGGGGGCCTTTCTTTACTTC
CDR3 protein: CASSVEQGAFLYF

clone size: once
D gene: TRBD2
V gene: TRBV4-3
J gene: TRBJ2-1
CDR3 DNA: TGCGCCAGCAGCCAAGGGCTCGTAACTAGCGGGCATGAGCAGTTCTTC
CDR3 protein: CASSQGLVTSGHEQFF

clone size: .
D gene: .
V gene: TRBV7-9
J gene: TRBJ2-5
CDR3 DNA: TGTGCCAGCAGCTTAGCGGGAGTGGGGGAGACCCAGTACTTC
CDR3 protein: CASSLAGVGETQYF

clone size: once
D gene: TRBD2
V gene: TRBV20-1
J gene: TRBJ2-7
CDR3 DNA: TGCAGTGCTAGTACCGGACTAGTCACCTACGAGCAGTACTTC
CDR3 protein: CSASTGLVTYEQYF

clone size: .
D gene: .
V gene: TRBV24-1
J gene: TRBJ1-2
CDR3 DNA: TGTGCCACCAGTGACCGTGACAGGAGTGGCTACACCTTC
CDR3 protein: CATSDRDRSGYTF

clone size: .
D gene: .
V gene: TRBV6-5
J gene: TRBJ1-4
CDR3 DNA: TGTGCCAGCCATAACAGGGCAGGTGAAAAACTGTTTTTT
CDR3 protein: CASHNRAGEKLFF

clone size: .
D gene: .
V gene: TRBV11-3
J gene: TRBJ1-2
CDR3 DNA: TGTGCCAGCAGCCCCACGGGACAAGCCTATGGCTACACCTTC
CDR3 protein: CASSPTGQAYGYTF

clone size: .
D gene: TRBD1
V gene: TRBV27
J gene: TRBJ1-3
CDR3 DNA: TGTGCCAGCAGTCCAAGGGGGACAGGCGAAGTCTATGGAAACACCATATATTTT
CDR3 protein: CASSPRGTGEVYGNTIYF

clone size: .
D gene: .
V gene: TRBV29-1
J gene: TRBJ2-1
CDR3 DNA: TGCAGCACCCAGCAATTTACGGCGGGTGAGCAGTTCTTC
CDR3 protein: CSTQQFTAGEQFF

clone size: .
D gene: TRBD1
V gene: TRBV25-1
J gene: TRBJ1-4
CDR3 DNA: TGTGCCAGCAGTGAATCCACAGGGGGCTCGGCTAATGAAAAACTGTTTTTT
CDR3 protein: CASSESTGGSANEKLFF

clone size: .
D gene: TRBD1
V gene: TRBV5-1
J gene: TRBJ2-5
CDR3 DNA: TGCGCCAGCAGCTCGGCACAGGGGTTTGAGACCCAGTACTTC
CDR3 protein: CASSSAQGFETQYF

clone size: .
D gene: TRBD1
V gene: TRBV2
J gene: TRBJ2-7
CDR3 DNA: TGTGCCAGCAGTCGGACAGGGGATATATACGAGCAGTACTTC
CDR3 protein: CASSRTGDIYEQYF

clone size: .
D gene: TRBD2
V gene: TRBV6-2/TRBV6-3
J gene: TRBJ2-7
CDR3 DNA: TGTGCCAGCAGTCCAGGACTAGCAGCCGGCGAGCAGTACTTC
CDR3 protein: CASSPGLAAGEQYF

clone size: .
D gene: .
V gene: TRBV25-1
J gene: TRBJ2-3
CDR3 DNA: TGTGCCAGCGGTGGTAACACAGATACGCAGTATTTT
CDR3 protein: CASGGNTDTQYF

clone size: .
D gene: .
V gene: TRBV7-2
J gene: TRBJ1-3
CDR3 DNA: TGTGCCAGCAGCTTAGCAGGGGCTGAAAACACCATATATTTT
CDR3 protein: CASSLAGAENTIYF